Listed below are T cell receptor beta chains from one sample, sequenced in a study of blood T cell repertoires in COVID-19. Repertoires were generated with immunoSEQ multiplex PCR, while TCRdb's copy carries only in-frame clones and drops some. The top ten hold 5.5% to 6% of the sample, which has 70,000 to 80,000 clones, under 95% seen once. The source material was peripheral blood. All receptors come from a human donor in a cohort sampled during active COVID-19. Both conserved end residues are part of each CDR3. The D gene is left open where the match is weak. Clone size is shown for a subset of rows, as once, few, many or a class of expanded clone.

J,D,size,V,CDR3,DNA
TRBJ2-5,TRBD2,.,TRBV4-2,CASSQVAGGETQYF,TGTGCCAGCAGCCAAGTTGCGGGGGGGGAGACCCAGTACTTC
TRBJ1-4,.,.,TRBV7-9,CASSPRRRAGSGFEKLFF,TGTGCCAGCAGCCCCCGTCGAAGGGCAGGATCGGGATTCGAAAAACTGTTTTTT
TRBJ2-3,TRBD1,.,TRBV19,CASSRDRGVGDTQYF,TGTGCCAGTAGTAGGGACAGGGGGGTGGGAGATACGCAGTATTTT
TRBJ2-1,.,.,TRBV5-1,CASSAFLDEQFF,TGCGCCAGCAGCGCTTTTCTAGATGAGCAGTTCTTC
TRBJ1-6,.,.,TRBV11-2,CASSSQADSPLHF,TGTGCCAGCAGCTCTCAAGCTGATTCACCCCTCCACTTT
TRBJ2-1,TRBD2,.,TRBV9,CASSVRTSGLQFF,TGTGCCAGCAGCGTGAGGACTAGCGGGCTTCAGTTCTTC
TRBJ1-1,TRBD1,few,TRBV7-3,CASGQGGTEAFF,TGTGCCAGCGGACAGGGAGGCACTGAAGCTTTCTTT
TRBJ2-3,TRBD2,.,TRBV4-2,CASSQDLRGFADTQYF,TGTGCCAGCAGCCAAGATTTGCGGGGGTTCGCAGATACGCAGTATTTT
TRBJ2-5,TRBD2,.,TRBV18,CASSPRGGDDTQYF,TGTGCCAGCTCACCGCGGGGGGGCGATGATACCCAGTACTTC
TRBJ2-1,.,.,TRBV5-1,CASVGDLYNEQFF,TGCGCCAGCGTTGGGGACTTATACAATGAGCAGTTCTTC
TRBJ2-7,.,once,TRBV5-1,CASSGPGTQIFYEQYF,TGCGCCAGCAGCGGCCCCGGGACACAGATCTTCTACGAGCAGTACTTC
TRBJ1-1,TRBD1,.,TRBV18,CASSPPGTGRFVAFF,TGTGCCAGCTCACCACCTGGGACAGGGAGGTTTGTAGCTTTCTTT
TRBJ2-3,TRBD2,.,TRBV4-1,CASSQVIGGRDTQYF,TGCGCCAGCAGCCAAGTAATCGGGGGGAGAGATACGCAGTATTTT
TRBJ1-5,TRBD1,.,TRBV19,CASSPISTGSGNQPQHF,TGTGCCAGTAGTCCCATTTCGACAGGGTCGGGGAATCAGCCCCAGCATTTT
TRBJ2-2,.,.,TRBV7-2,CASSLARDFGTGELFF,TGTGCCAGCAGCTTAGCCCGGGACTTTGGGACCGGGGAGCTGTTTTTT
TRBJ1-1,TRBD1,.,TRBV7-8,CASSLRTGSAEAFF,TGTGCCAGCAGCTTAAGGACAGGTTCCGCTGAAGCTTTCTTT
TRBJ2-6,.,once,TRBV3-1/TRBV3-2,CASSQAWANVLTF,TGTGCCAGCAGCCAAGCGTGGGCCAACGTCCTGACTTTC
TRBJ2-1,.,.,TRBV12-3/TRBV12-4,CASSPHLDNEQFF,TGTGCCAGCAGCCCCCACTTAGACAATGAGCAGTTCTTC
TRBJ2-7,TRBD1,.,TRBV6-1,CASREGTGRRYEQYF,TGTGCCAGCAGGGAAGGGACAGGGCGGCGATACGAGCAGTACTTC
TRBJ2-7,.,once,TRBV4-1,CASSDDRLREQYF,TGCGCCAGCAGCGATGACAGGCTCCGGGAGCAGTACTTC
TRBJ1-5,.,.,TRBV3-1/TRBV3-2,CASSQTTGYQPQHF,TGTGCCAGCAGCCAAACTACAGGGTACCAGCCCCAGCATTTT
TRBJ2-3,TRBD1,.,TRBV7-3,CASSLPLGQGTTDTQYF,TGTGCCAGCAGCTTACCACTGGGACAGGGAACCACAGATACGCAGTATTTT
TRBJ1-3,TRBD1,.,TRBV7-2,CASSLETGALTGNTIYF,TGTGCCAGCAGCCTAGAGACAGGGGCCCTTACTGGAAACACCATATATTTT
TRBJ2-4,.,.,TRBV7-2,CASSLALAGELTKNIQYF,TGTGCCAGCAGCTTAGCGCTGGCAGGGGAACTAACCAAAAACATTCAGTACTTC
TRBJ2-3,TRBD1,once,TRBV19,CASSGQGPDTQYF,TGTGCCAGTAGCGGACAGGGCCCAGATACGCAGTATTTT
TRBJ2-7,.,.,TRBV19,CASRRQESSYEQYF,TGTGCCAGTAGGAGACAGGAAAGCTCCTACGAGCAGTACTTC
TRBJ2-7,TRBD1,.,TRBV14,CASSRQGTVSYEQYF,TGTGCCAGCAGCCGGCAAGGGACAGTCTCCTACGAGCAGTACTTC
TRBJ1-2,.,.,TRBV19,CASSINGLYGYTF,TGTGCCAGTAGTATTAACGGACTCTATGGCTACACCTTC